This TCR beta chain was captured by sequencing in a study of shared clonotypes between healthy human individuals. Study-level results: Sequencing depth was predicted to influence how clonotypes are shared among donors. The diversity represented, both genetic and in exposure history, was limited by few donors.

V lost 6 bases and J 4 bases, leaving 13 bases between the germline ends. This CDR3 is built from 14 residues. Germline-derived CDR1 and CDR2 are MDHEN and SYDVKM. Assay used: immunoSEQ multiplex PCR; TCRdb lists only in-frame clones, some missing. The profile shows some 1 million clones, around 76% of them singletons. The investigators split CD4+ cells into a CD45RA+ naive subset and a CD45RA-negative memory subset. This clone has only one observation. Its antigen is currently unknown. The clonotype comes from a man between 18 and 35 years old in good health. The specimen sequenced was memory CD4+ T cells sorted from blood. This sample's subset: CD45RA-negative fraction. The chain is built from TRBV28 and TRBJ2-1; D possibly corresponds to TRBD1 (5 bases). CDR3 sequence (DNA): TGTGCCAGCAGGGGGCTTTACCGTTACAATGAGCAGTTCTTC. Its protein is CASRGLYRYNEQFF.